The rows below give T cell receptor beta chains drawn from one sample of a study of a mutant IDH1 vaccine in newly diagnosed glioma. These receptors' targets are unknown. Method: immunoSEQ multiplex PCR; TCRdb's copy keeps in-frame clones and lacks some. The repertoire consists of over 95,000 clones, with 90% occurring once and the leading ten covering 0.6% to 0.7%. This specimen consisted of PBMCs, obtained from a glioma patient whose treatment included an IDH1 peptide vaccine. Every receptor here comes from a woman between 50 and 59 years old with glioma. CDR3s include the opening cysteine and the closing phenylalanine or tryptophan. D genes are given only for firm matches. Only part of the rows carry a size: once, few, many, or a class if the clone is expanded.

d_gene,v_gene,j_gene,abundance,CDR3aa,CDR3nt
TRBD2,TRBV2,TRBJ2-1,.,CASSDLLAGEQFF,TGTGCCAGCAGTGATCTACTAGCGGGTGAGCAGTTCTTC
TRBD1,TRBV5-1,TRBJ2-5,.,CASSSRTGKETQYF,TGCGCCAGCAGCTCGAGGACAGGGAAAGAGACCCAGTACTTC
TRBD2,TRBV5-1,TRBJ2-2,few,CASSLAAGGRATGELFF,TGCGCCAGCAGCTTGGCTGCTGGCGGGAGGGCCACCGGGGAGCTGTTTTTT
TRBD1,TRBV4-1,TRBJ1-5,few,CASSQVQGQRQPQHF,TGCGCCAGCAGCCAGGTACAGGGGCAACGGCAGCCCCAGCATTTT
.,TRBV28,TRBJ1-5,.,CASSLRGWGSNQPQHF,TGTGCCAGCAGTTTAAGGGGATGGGGTAGCAATCAGCCCCAGCATTTT
.,TRBV19,TRBJ1-4,.,CASIDRPGGGEKLFF,TGTGCCAGTATCGATCGGCCGGGGGGAGGCGAAAAACTGTTTTTT
TRBD1,TRBV4-1,TRBJ1-5,once,CASSQRTFGQADQPQHF,TGCGCCAGCAGCCAACGAACCTTCGGACAGGCCGATCAGCCCCAGCATTTT
TRBD2,TRBV28,TRBJ2-1,.,CASSSSIRGGRRNEQFF,TGTGCCAGCAGTTCATCCATTCGAGGCGGGAGAAGAAATGAGCAGTTCTTC
.,TRBV28,TRBJ1-5,.,CASSLAGAQPQHF,TGTGCCAGCAGTTTGGCAGGGGCCCAGCCCCAGCATTTT
TRBD2,TRBV20-1,TRBJ2-3,.,CRGGNTDTQYF,TGCAGGGGGGGGAACACAGATACGCAGTATTTT
.,TRBV9,TRBJ1-1,.,CASSVVQSHTEAFF,TGTGCCAGCAGCGTAGTACAGTCTCACACTGAAGCTTTCTTT
.,TRBV27,TRBJ2-3,.,CASSLGYARDTQYF,TGTGCCAGCAGTTTAGGATACGCAAGAGATACGCAGTATTTT
TRBD2,TRBV30,TRBJ2-5,once,CAWAPGLADQETQYF,TGTGCCTGGGCCCCGGGACTAGCAGACCAAGAGACCCAGTACTTC
TRBD1,TRBV5-1,TRBJ1-4,.,CASSPGQGLSYEKLFF,TGCGCCAGCAGCCCGGGACAGGGGTTAAGTTACGAAAAACTGTTTTTT
.,TRBV19,TRBJ2-1,.,CASSILGEQFF,TGTGCCAGTAGTATACTCGGCGAGCAGTTCTTC
TRBD1,TRBV6-1,TRBJ2-5,.,CASTLGGWETQYF,TGTGCCAGCACCCTAGGGGGCTGGGAGACCCAGTACTTC
.,TRBV5-4,TRBJ2-3,once,CASSFGGRVTDTQYF,TGTGCCAGCAGCTTCGGGGGGCGAGTCACAGATACGCAGTATTTT
.,TRBV7-6,TRBJ2-1,.,CASSSKFVPYNEQFF,TGTGCCAGCAGCTCAAAATTTGTTCCCTACAATGAGCAGTTCTTC
TRBD2,TRBV5-4,TRBJ2-3,once,CASSIGTSGPPGDTQYF,TGTGCCAGCAGCATTGGGACTAGCGGGCCCCCCGGAGATACGCAGTATTTT
TRBD1,TRBV19,TRBJ1-5,few,CASSILDRDNQPQHF,TGTGCCAGTAGTATTTTGGACAGGGACAATCAGCCCCAGCATTTT
TRBD2,TRBV28,TRBJ2-7,.,CASSPTQGLAGRLEQYF,TGTGCCAGCAGCCCCACGCAAGGACTAGCGGGAAGGTTGGAGCAGTACTTC
TRBD2,TRBV4-1,TRBJ2-7,.,CASSQDPSGAAGEQYF,TGCGCCAGCAGCCAAGATCCTAGCGGGGCCGCGGGGGAGCAGTACTTC
.,TRBV11-1,TRBJ2-7,.,CASSPDLGYEQYF,TGTGCCAGCAGCCCAGACCTGGGCTACGAGCAGTACTTC
.,TRBV5-1,TRBJ2-1,.,CASSLDYNEQFF,TGCGCCAGCAGCTTGGACTACAATGAGCAGTTCTTC
.,TRBV27,TRBJ2-7,.,CASSDGGSFYEQYF,TGTGCCAGCAGCGACGGTGGTAGTTTCTACGAGCAGTACTTC
.,TRBV29-1,TRBJ2-3,few,CSVKGGEF,TGCAGCGTTAAAGGGGGGGAATTT
.,TRBV30,TRBJ2-1,.,CAWSAPVSVEQFF,TGTGCCTGGAGTGCTCCTGTGAGTGTTGAGCAGTTCTTC
.,TRBV2,TRBJ1-5,.,CASSPGAPVQPQHF,TGTGCCAGCAGTCCCGGGGCTCCGGTCCAGCCCCAGCATTTT
.,TRBV18,TRBJ2-5,.,CASSRMQSEDETQYF,TGTGCCAGCTCACGTATGCAATCGGAGGATGAGACCCAGTACTTC